A single T cell receptor beta chain is shown here with its context. The sample comes from a study of control samples from healthy donors and cancer patients. The CDR3 is 15 amino acids. Germline V gene lookup returns CDR1 MNHEY and CDR2 SVGAGI. Between the trimmed V and J ends, which lost 0 bases and 2 bases, there was a span of 11 bases. TCRdb keeps only in-frame clones here, not all; method: immunoSEQ multiplex PCR. The sample includes approximately 160,000 clones, 90% to 95% seen only once; the top ten take around 1.3%. The chain carries TRBV6-5 and TRBJ2-7; a weak D match, TRBD1 (5 bases). The origin of this receptor is a woman aged 18 to 35 in good health. The sequenced sample was blood. CDR3 nucleotide sequence: TGTGCCAGCAGTTACTCTGAGACAGAGACCTACGAGCAGTACTTC. It specifies CASSYSETETYEQYF.